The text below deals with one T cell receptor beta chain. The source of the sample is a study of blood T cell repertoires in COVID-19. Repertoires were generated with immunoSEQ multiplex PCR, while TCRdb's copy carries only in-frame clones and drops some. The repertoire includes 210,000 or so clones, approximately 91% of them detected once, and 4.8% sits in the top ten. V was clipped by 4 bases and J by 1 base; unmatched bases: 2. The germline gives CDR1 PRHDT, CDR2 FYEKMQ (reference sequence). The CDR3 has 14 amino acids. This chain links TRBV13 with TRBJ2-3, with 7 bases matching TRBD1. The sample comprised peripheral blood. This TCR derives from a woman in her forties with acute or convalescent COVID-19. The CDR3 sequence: CASSSGQGTDTQYF. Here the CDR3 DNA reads TGTGCCAGCAGCTCCGGACAGGGCACAGATACGCAGTATTTT.